The 2 T cell receptor beta chains below were found in one sample sequenced in a study of technical replicates of blood from a handful of donors. Assay used: immunoSEQ multiplex PCR; TCRdb lists only in-frame clones, some missing. The top ten hold less than 0.25% of the sample, which has fewer than 85,000 clones, less than 95% seen once. The sample was T cells isolated from PBMCs. All receptors derive from a human donor in good health.

This chain connects TRBV15 to TRBJ1-1; 10 bases are a match to TRBD1. Per germline, CDR1 LNHNV and CDR2 YYDKDF (reference sequence). The CDR3 contains 16 residues. V shed 9 bases, J shed 11 bases, and the junction held 21 bases outside the gene matches. The CDR3 loop is CATSTRDRDRGMEAFF. In DNA, the CDR3 is TGTGCCACTTCGACCAGGGATCGGGACAGGGGCATGGAGGCTTTCTTT.

On this clone itself: Within the sample, other DNA sequences also encode this same CDR3. This chain connects TRBV6-5 to TRBJ1-2, with D possibly TRBD1 on 5 matching bases. Deletions cut 0 bases from V and 2 bases from J, with 7 bases between. Germline assignment: CDR1 MNHEY and CDR2 SVGAGI. The CDR3 loop spans 14 amino acids. CDR3 coding DNA: TGTGCCAGCAGTTACTCACAGGCAAACTATGGCTACACCTTC. Translation gives CASSYSQANYGYTF.